A single T cell receptor beta chain is shown here with its context. In the source study's methods: Cell counts per sample came from amplifying reference gene primers. Assay: immunoSEQ multiplex PCR; the TCRdb copy retains only in-frame clones and omits some. The V and J calls and clone size are taken from that table; D and trimming were inferred from the DNA. This table has about 220,000 clones, about four fifths appearing once. This record comes from a study of blood T cell repertoires in COVID-19. Study at large: Sample material is recorded as cDNA or gDNA derived from T cells, B-cell-depleted T cells, or PBMCs.

Between the trimmed V and J ends, which lost 7 bases and 4 bases, there was a span of 16 bases. Germline V lookup: CDR1 LGHDT, CDR2 YNNKEL (reference sequence). This CDR3 is built from 14 residues. The rearrangement joins TRBV3-1 (or the pseudogene TRBV3-2) to TRBJ2-5; weak D call: TRBD2 (6 bases). This clonotype was obtained from a woman aged 60-75 years with acute or convalescent COVID-19. Material for sequencing was peripheral blood. Here the CDR3 DNA reads TGTGCCAGCAAACCGGACTACTTGGGAGAGACCCAGTACTTC. It yields the protein CASKPDYLGETQYF.